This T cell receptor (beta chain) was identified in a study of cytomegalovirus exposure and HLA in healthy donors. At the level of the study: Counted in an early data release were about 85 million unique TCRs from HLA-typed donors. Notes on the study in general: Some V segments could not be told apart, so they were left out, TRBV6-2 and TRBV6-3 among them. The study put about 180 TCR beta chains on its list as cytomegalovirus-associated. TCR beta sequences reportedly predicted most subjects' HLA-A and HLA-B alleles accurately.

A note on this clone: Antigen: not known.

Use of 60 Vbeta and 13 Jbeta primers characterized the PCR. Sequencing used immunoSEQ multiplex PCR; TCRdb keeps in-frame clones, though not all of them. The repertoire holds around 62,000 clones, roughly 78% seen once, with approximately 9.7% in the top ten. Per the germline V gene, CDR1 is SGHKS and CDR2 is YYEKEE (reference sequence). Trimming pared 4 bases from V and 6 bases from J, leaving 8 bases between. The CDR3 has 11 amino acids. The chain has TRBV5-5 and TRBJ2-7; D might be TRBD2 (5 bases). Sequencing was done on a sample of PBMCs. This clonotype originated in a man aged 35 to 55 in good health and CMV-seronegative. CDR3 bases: TGTGCCAGCAGCCCCGGAGGCGAGCAGTACTTC. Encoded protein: CASSPGGEQYF.